The sequence of this T cell receptor (beta chain) was determined in a study of cytomegalovirus exposure and HLA in healthy donors. Study-wide context: It was reported in a later analysis that the 120 validation repertoires used the same platform as the roughly 670 first-cohort repertoires. Study-wide results and limits: Confirmation in vitro established that a few CMV-associated chains were specific for CMV antigens.

This table comes from immunoSEQ multiplex PCR, and its TCRdb copy is limited to in-frame clones, with some not included. The sample holds some 86,000 clones, over 85% seen once. Regarding this clone: Its matching antigen is unknown.

The donors were members of the validation cohort, which comprised about 120 subjects and was separate from the first cohort of 666 subjects. The clonotype comes from a woman aged 25 to 39 in good health and CMV-seronegative. Material: PBMCs.

The CDR3 DNA reads as TGTGCCAGTAGTATCGTGGAGCTAGGCAATGAGCAGTTCTTC. This encodes CASSIVELGNEQFF. The chain has TRBV19 and TRBJ2-1; D gene ambiguous. V was trimmed by 3 bases and J by 6 bases, leaving 12 bases between them. This CDR3 has 14 residues. Germline CDR1 reads LNHDA; CDR2 reads SQIVND (reference sequence).